This T cell receptor beta chain was sequenced for a study of cytomegalovirus exposure and HLA in healthy donors. Study results and caveats: Reports state that TCR beta sequences accurately predicted most subjects' HLA-A and HLA-B alleles. Fewer N-insertions (relative to the approximately 700-donor mean) were reportedly seen in an Asian-associated ancestry cluster in a later analysis. Sequencing likely caused a cluster of highly shared sequence variants.

This CDR3 has 15 amino acids. V was pared by 4 bases and J by 1 base, with 3 bases of the junction left unmatched. Germline V gene sequence: CDR1 WNHNN, CDR2 SYGVQD (reference sequence). Of note for this clone: As yet, its antigen is unknown.

PCR was performed using 60 Vbeta and 13 Jbeta primers. Clones were read by immunoSEQ multiplex PCR, and TCRdb kept only the in-frame ones, dropping some. Here the sample spans around 180,000 clones, about four fifths being singletons. Healthy bone marrow donors supplied every sample. The sequencing input was PBMCs. The chain uses TRBV10-1 and TRBJ2-2; 7 bases map to TRBD1. The receptor comes from a man aged 18 to 29 in good health and CMV-seronegative. CDR3 in amino acids: CASSGQGENTGELFF. The DNA of the CDR3 is TGCGCCAGCAGTGGTCAGGGGGAGAACACCGGGGAGCTGTTTTTT.